This T cell receptor (beta chain) originates from a study of cytomegalovirus exposure and HLA in healthy donors. Study-wide findings and caveats: In an earlier analysis, in several hundred donors, most V segments appeared productive either ~87% or ~30% of the time.

With regard to this clone: The antigen is undetermined.

Use of 60 Vbeta and 13 Jbeta primers characterized the PCR. Assay: immunoSEQ multiplex PCR; the TCRdb copy retains only in-frame clones and omits some. The sample has some 70,000 clones. CDR3 length: 15 residues. V lost 4 bases to trimming and J lost 2 bases, with 12 bases between them. Germline loops: CDR1 SEHNR, CDR2 FQNEAQ (reference sequence). The receptor was derived from a female donor in good health and CMV-seropositive. The rearrangement uses TRBV7-9 and TRBJ2-1, with a weak D call TRBD1 (5 bases). Sequenced input: PBMCs. The CDR3 DNA is TGTGCCAGCAGCTCATCAGGGAAGACCTACAATGAGCAGTTCTTC. Translated: CASSSSGKTYNEQFF. Combining the CDR3 with reference TRBV7-9 and TRBJ2-1 gives the whole variable domain DTGVSQNPRHKITKRGQNVTFRCDPISEHNRLYWYRQTLGQGPEFLTYFQNEAQLEKSRLLSDRFSAERPKGSFSTLEIQRTEQGDSAMYLCASSSSGKTYNEQFFGPGTRLTVL.